This TCR beta chain was captured by sequencing in a study of cytomegalovirus exposure and HLA in healthy donors. Overall study results and limits: The availability of immune exposure information extended only to CMV serostatus. Investigators reported 150 to 200 TCR beta chains as tied to cytomegalovirus.

CDR1 MGHRA and CDR2 YSYEKL come from the germline V gene. This CDR3 spans 17 amino acids. 60 Vbeta and 13 Jbeta primers were used in PCR. Sequencing was performed with immunoSEQ multiplex PCR; in TCRdb, only in-frame clones are kept and a portion is missing. The sample has roughly 160,000 clones, about four fifths seen once. This clone was counted only a few times. Its target is not known. This sequence originates from a boy aged 2 to 9 in good health and CMV-seronegative. The rearrangement uses TRBV4-1 and TRBJ2-5; 7 positions agree with TRBD1. Near its end, the DNA agrees better with TRBJ2-7, so the J call may be wrong. Sequencing used PBMCs. The CDR3 reads CASSPEQGLGVSYEQYF. The DNA of the CDR3 is TGCGCCAGCAGCCCTGAACAGGGGCTCGGGGTCTCCTACGAGCAGTACTTC.